This T cell receptor (beta chain) was sequenced during a study of T cell repertoires in cytomegalovirus infection. Study information: CMV infection plus the matching HLA type was flagged by public TCR beta signatures. Study observations and caveats: Cumulative public TCR beta family frequency identified CMV carriers with the relevant HLA. The study found HLA-C-restricted CMV-specific TCR beta clonotypes dominating the ex vivo response.

Details on this clonotype: Its antigen is undetermined.

TCRdb independently ran MiXCR on the reads; one entry per CDR3 protein. The repertoire includes around 300,000 distinct CDR3 sequences, 9% to 9.5% of them detected once, and 3.5% to 4.5% sits in the top ten. The length of the CDR3 is 14 residues. The V segment lost 6 bases and the J segment 4 bases; nucleotides outside the gene matches: 8. Specimen: PBMCs. The TCR sequence derives from a human donor in good health (CMV status not recorded). Some clones in this sample may be carry-over from other donors' samples. The genes are TRBV12-3 or TRBV12-4 and TRBJ2-7; TRBD2 matches 8 bases. The CDR3 protein is CASSQTSGPYEQYF. In nucleotides, the CDR3 is TGTGCCAGCAGCCAAACTAGCGGACCTTACGAGCAGTACTTC.